Listed here is a single TCR beta chain. Which antigen it targets is not known. Base qualities are not at hand, and no much larger clone is one base apart. V is shortened by 2 bases, J by 5 bases, and the region joining them spans 15 bases. The germline V gene supplies CDR1 SGHTA and CDR2 FQGNSA. Spanning cysteine to phenylalanine, the CDR3 consists of 15 amino acids. The sequence is cut down to CDR3 DNA, 45 bases in frame from base 1. These data are taken from a study of a mutant IDH1 vaccine in newly diagnosed glioma (dated by TCRdb to the early 2020s). A note on the overall study: Vaccination started 4-6 weeks after radiotherapy alone, or was given together with temozolomide cycles in the groups whose treatment included chemotherapy. Of the 30 to 35 treated patients, approximately 60% were male and about 40% were female, and a mean age of 40.4 years was recorded. Before enrollment, patients had received standard therapy of radiotherapy alone, temozolomide alone, or radiochemotherapy with temozolomide; most received the combination. The week-35 safety follow-up was designated visit V12, and the week-47 end of study was designated visit V13. Peripheral blood samples were drawn at six visits, namely V03 (baseline), V05, V07, V10, V12 and V13. Longitudinal TCRB deep sequencing was performed for about two dozen treated patients wherever samples were available for exploratory analyses. What the authors observed across the whole study: PBMC samples for TCRB deep sequencing were selected based on availability. The authors stated that sample limitations prevented analyses of patient blood samples from being reproduced. Pseudoprogression appeared unrelated to alterations in the top peripheral T cell clonotypes detected by TCRB sequencing. Immune responses induced by the vaccine were seen in 93.3% of patients across multiple MHC alleles.

The library came from the immunoSEQ multiplex PCR assay. Rearranged TCR beta chain sequences were amplified using the hsTCRB Kit according to the manufacturer's protocol. An Illumina MiSeq was used to sequence the TCRB libraries. The original methods were these. Demultiplexing, trimming and gene mapping were performed with the kit vendor's proprietary platform. Drawn from immuneACCESS, this table holds only the in-frame rearrangements with V and J called that TCRdb kept. Clones are partly lost; checked studies trace under half to an unresolved V gene and leave the rest unexplained. V and J calls and clone size are those listed in that table; D and trimming were worked out from the DNA. The table for this sample lists tens of thousands of clones; about four fifths of them were counted only once. Under 6% of the sample rests with the top ten. The time point label, read with the paper, signifies: week 35, safety follow-up. Every vaccine dose consisted of 300 ug of a 20-mer mutant IDH1 peptide in Montanide, administered subcutaneously together with topical imiquimod. Patients were given eight vaccinations, in weeks 1, 3, 5, 7, 11, 15, 19 and 23, which matched visits V03 through V10. Newly diagnosed WHO grade 3 or 4 IDH1-mutant astrocytomas showing loss of nuclear ATRX were present in the donors. The samples were drawn from NOA16, a multicentre, single-arm, open-label phase I trial in Germany that tested a mutant IDH1 peptide vaccine in humans for the first time. Genomic DNA for TCRB sequencing was extracted from EDTA blood using the DNeasy Blood and Tissue Kit.

The specimen was PBMCs, collected from a glioma patient whose treatment included an IDH1 peptide vaccine. The receptor was isolated from a man aged 35 to 55 with glioma. The chain is encoded by TRBV7-2 joined to TRBJ1-1; TRBD1 is a weak D gene call, 5 bases matching. Here the CDR3 is given as CASSLSGRGITEAFF. The nucleotides read TGTGCCAGCAGCTTATCGGGGCGTGGGATTACTGAAGCTTTCTTT.